The clone carrying this TCR beta chain was seen at least ten times. This entry belongs to a study of T cells of healthy individuals. The germline V and J ends were trimmed by 3 bases and 1 base, with 6 bases remaining between them. The CDR3 covers 13 residues. From germline, CDR1 is LNHDA and CDR2 SQIVND (reference sequence). In TCRdb, the 5' RACE reads were re-called with MiXCR into one record per CDR3 protein. This sample yields over 40,000 distinct CDR3 sequences, of which roughly 4.3% are seen a single time; 9% to 10% belongs to the top ten. The TCR originated in a human donor in good health. The V call is TRBV19, the J call TRBJ2-5; D gene uncertain. The CDR3 DNA reads as TGTGCCAGTAGTATTACCGGCCAAGAGACCCAGTACTTC. It yields the protein CASSITGQETQYF.